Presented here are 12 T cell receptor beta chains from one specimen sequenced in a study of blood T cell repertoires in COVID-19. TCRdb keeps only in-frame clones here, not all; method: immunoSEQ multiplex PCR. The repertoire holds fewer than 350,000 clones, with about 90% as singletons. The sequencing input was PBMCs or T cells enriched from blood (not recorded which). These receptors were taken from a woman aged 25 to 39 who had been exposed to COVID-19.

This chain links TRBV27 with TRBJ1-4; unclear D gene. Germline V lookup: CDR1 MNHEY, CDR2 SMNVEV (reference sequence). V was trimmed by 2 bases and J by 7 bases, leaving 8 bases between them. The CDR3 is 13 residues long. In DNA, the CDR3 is TGTGCCAGCAGTTTAGGTCGGGGTGAAAAACTGTTTTTT. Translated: CASSLGRGEKLFF.

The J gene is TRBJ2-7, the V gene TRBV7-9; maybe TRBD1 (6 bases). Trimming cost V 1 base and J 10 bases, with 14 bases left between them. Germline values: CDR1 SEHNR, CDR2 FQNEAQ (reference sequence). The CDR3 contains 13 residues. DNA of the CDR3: TGTGCCAGCAGCTTAGAGGGACACGTTTTACAGTACTTC. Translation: CASSLEGHVLQYF.

CDR3 sequence: CASIISGGYEQYF. DNA for the CDR3: TGTGCCAGCATAATCTCCGGCGGTTACGAGCAGTACTTC. The V gene is TRBV2, the J gene TRBJ2-7; no clear D gene. Germline CDR1 and CDR2: SNHLY and FYNNEI. The CDR3 consists of 13 residues. Trimming left V 7 bases short and J 4 bases short, with 14 bases between.

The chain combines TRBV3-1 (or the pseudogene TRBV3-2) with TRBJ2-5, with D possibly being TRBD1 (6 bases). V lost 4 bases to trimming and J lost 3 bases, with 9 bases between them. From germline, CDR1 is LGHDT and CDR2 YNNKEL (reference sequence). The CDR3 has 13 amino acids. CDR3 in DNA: TGTGCCAGCAGCCGAGGGGGAGAAGAGACCCAGTACTTC. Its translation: CASSRGGEETQYF.

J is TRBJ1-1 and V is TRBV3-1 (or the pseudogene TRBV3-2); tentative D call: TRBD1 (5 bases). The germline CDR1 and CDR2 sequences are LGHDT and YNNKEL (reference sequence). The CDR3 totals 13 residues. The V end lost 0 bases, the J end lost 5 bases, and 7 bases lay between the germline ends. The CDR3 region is CASSQEGRTEAFF. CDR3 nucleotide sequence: TGTGCCAGCAGCCAAGAGGGGCGGACTGAAGCTTTCTTT.

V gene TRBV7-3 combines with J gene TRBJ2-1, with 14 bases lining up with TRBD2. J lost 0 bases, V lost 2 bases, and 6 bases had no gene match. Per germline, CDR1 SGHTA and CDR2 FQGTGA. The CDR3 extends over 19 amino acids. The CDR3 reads CASSLGGLAGASSYNEQFF. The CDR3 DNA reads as TGTGCCAGCAGCTTAGGGGGACTAGCGGGAGCTAGCTCCTACAATGAGCAGTTCTTC.

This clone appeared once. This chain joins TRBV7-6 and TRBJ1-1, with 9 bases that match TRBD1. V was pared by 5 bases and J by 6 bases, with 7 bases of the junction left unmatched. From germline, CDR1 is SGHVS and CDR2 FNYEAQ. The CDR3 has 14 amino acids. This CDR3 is CASSGRQGGAEAFF. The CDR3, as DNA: TGTGCCAGCAGCGGAAGACAGGGGGGAGCTGAAGCTTTCTTT.

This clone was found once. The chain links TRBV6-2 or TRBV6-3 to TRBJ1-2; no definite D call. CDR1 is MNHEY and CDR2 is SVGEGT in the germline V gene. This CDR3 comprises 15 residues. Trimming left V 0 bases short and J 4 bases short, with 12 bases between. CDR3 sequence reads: CASSYSWALAYGYTF. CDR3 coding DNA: TGTGCCAGCAGTTACTCGTGGGCCCTCGCCTATGGCTACACCTTC.

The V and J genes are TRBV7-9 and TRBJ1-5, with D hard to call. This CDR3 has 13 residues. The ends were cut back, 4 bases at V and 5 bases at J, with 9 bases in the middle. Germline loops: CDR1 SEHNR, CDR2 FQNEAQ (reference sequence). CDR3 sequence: CASSSREYQPQHF. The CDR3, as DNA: TGTGCCAGCAGCTCCCGGGAGTATCAGCCCCAGCATTTT.

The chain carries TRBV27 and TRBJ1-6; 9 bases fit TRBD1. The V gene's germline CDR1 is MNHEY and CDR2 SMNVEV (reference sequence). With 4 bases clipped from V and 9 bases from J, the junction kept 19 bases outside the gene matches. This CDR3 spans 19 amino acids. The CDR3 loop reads CASSSLRGQGIVSGSPLHF. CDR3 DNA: TGTGCCAGCAGTTCCCTGAGGGGACAGGGTATCGTTTCGGGTTCACCCCTCCACTTT.

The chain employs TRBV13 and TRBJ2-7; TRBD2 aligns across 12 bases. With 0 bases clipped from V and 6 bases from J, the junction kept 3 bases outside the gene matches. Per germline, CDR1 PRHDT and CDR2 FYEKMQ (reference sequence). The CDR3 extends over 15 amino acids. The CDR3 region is CASSLGLAGGAEQYF. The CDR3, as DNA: TGTGCCAGCAGCTTAGGACTAGCGGGAGGAGCCGAGCAGTACTTC.

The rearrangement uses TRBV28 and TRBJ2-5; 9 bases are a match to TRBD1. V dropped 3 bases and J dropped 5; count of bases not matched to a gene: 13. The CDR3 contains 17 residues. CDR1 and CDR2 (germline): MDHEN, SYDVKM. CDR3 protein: CASSFRTGARLRETQYF. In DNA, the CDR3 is TGTGCCAGCAGTTTCCGGACAGGGGCGCGCCTACGGGAGACCCAGTACTTC.